The source of this TCR beta chain is a study of CD8 T cells in Susac syndrome. TCR beta sequencing covered blood CD8+ and CD4+ T cells. As controls, healthy donors matched for age and sex were used. TEMRA cells were enriched by FACS, and CD4+ and CD8+ T cells were negatively isolated. Reverse transcription of 0.5 to 1 ug RNA was performed with random hexamers. TCRdb fed the immunoSEQ multiplex PCR reads into MiXCR, producing one record per CDR3 protein. The repertoire includes over 100,000 distinct CDR3 sequences, around 92% of them detected once, and about 0.12% sits in the top ten. CDR3 size: 14 residues. V lost 1 base and J 2 bases, leaving 8 bases between the germline ends. Germline CDR1 SGHTA, CDR2 FQGTGA.

The receptor was derived from a human donor in good health. The specimen sequenced was CD8+ T cells from PBMCs. The chain combines TRBV7-3 with TRBJ2-5; possible D gene TRBD2, 6 bases. In nucleotides, the CDR3 is TGTGCCAGCAGCTTAAATGGGGGGCAAGAGACCCAGTACTTC. Its protein product is CASSLNGGQETQYF.